This T cell receptor beta chain is from a study of OX40 agonist ivuxolimab in advanced cancers. Overall study: Patients were dosed intravenously with ivuxolimab at 0.01 to 10 mg/kg every 2 weeks. Study-wide results and caveats: Certain nonresponders additionally had low normalized T-cell clonal expansion. No antigen was identified for the clonally expanded peripheral T cells. CD8+ T cells averaged more expanded clones than CD4+.

With regard to this clone: Its specificity is not known.

Per the germline V gene, CDR1 is ENHRY and CDR2 is SYGVKD. The CDR3 covers 15 residues. V lost 9 bases and J lost 2, with 17 bases in between. Repertoires were generated with immunoSEQ multiplex PCR, while TCRdb's copy carries only in-frame clones and drops some. In the table there are approximately 82,000 clones, more than 80% of which are singletons. The specimen comprised CD4+ or CD8+ T cells sorted from blood, sampled in a trial of the OX40 agonist ivuxolimab. The receptor comes from an adult with an advanced solid tumor such as melanoma, head and neck, liver or kidney cancer. The chain employs TRBV10-3 and TRBJ2-1, with TRBD1 as a possible D gene (9 bases). CDR3 sequence reads: CAIRGGTGTYNEQFF. In DNA form, the CDR3 reads TGTGCCATACGGGGGGGGACAGGGACCTACAATGAGCAGTTCTTC.